Listed below are T cell receptor beta chains from one sample, sequenced in a study of T cell repertoires in cytomegalovirus infection. MiXCR, applied by TCRdb to the reads, yields one record per CDR3 protein. The repertoire holds around 710,000 distinct CDR3 sequences, 25% to 30% seen once, with under 15% in the top ten. These receptors are not linked to any known antigen. Source: cultured CD8+ T cells from PBMCs, taken from culture after CMV antigen stimulation. These receptors came from a human donor in good health (CMV status not recorded). Some clones in this sample may be carry-over from other donors' samples. Both conserved end residues are part of each CDR3. The D gene is left open where the match is weak. Expanded clones are given a class, and other clones once, few, many or no size at all.

TRBJ2-1 NA TRBV7-7 many CASSHGRSAYNEQFF TGTGCTAGCAGCCATGGACGGAGCGCATACAATGAGCAGTTCTTC
TRBJ1-1 NA TRBV20-1 NA CSALGERNTEAFF TGCAGTGCATTGGGCGAGCGGAACACTGAAGCTTTCTTT
TRBJ2-4 TRBD2 TRBV20-1 NA CSARLAGGDKNIQYF TGCAGTGCTAGACTAGCGGGGGGAGACAAAAACATTCAGTACTTC
TRBJ1-4 NA TRBV27 few CASSLSTRGYGKLFF TGTGCCAGCAGTTTATCAACGCGGGGCTACGGAAAACTGTTTTTT
TRBJ2-3 TRBD2 TRBV6-5 many CASSYSGGLASSTDTQYF TGTGCCAGCAGTTACTCGGGGGGACTAGCGTCTAGCACAGATACGCAGTATTTT
TRBJ2-2 NA TRBV10-1 NA CASSAISTGELFF TGCGCCAGCAGCGCCATTAGCACCGGGGAGCTGTTTTTT
TRBJ1-1 NA TRBV7-2 many CASSSEGGGYRESDTEAFF TGTGCCAGCAGCTCAGAAGGGGGGGGATATAGGGAATCCGACACTGAAGCTTTCTTT
TRBJ1-5 NA TRBV9 NA CASSVGAGHQPQHF TGTGCCAGCAGCGTAGGGGCGGGCCATCAGCCCCAGCATTTT
TRBJ2-7 TRBD1 TRBV9 few CASSSGTGSRYEQYF TGTGCCAGCAGCTCCGGGACAGGGTCTAGGTACGAGCAGTACTTC
TRBJ2-3 TRBD2 TRBV7-4 NA CASSREAGGVTDTQYF TGTGCCAGCAGCCGAGAGGCGGGGGGCGTCACAGATACGCAGTATTTT
TRBJ2-3 TRBD1 TRBV7-9 few CASATGEGGWTDTQYF TGTGCCAGCGCTACAGGGGAAGGGGGCTGGACAGATACGCAGTATTTT
TRBJ2-7 NA TRBV20-1 few CSARDQSSSYEQYF TGCAGTGCTAGAGATCAGTCCAGTTCCTACGAGCAGTACTTC
TRBJ2-5 TRBD1 TRBV10-3 NA CAIRRTGGFPEAETQYF TGTGCCATCAGAAGGACAGGGGGCTTCCCCGAAGCCGAGACCCAGTACTTC
TRBJ2-7 NA TRBV27 many CASSLWGREQYF TGTGCCAGCAGTTTATGGGGGCGCGAGCAGTACTTC
TRBJ2-1 TRBD2 TRBV6-2/TRBV6-3 NA CASSSTNRGDEQFF TGTGCCAGCAGTTCGACCAACCGGGGGGATGAGCAGTTCTTC
TRBJ1-1 NA TRBV7-6 many CASSLWGVTEAFF TGTGCCAGCAGCTTATGGGGGGTAACTGAAGCTTTCTTT
TRBJ2-1 NA TRBV7-2 many CASSPGVPEQFF TGTGCCAGCAGTCCGGGGGTCCCCGAGCAGTTCTTC
TRBJ1-3 NA TRBV19 NA CASSGDGKSSGNTIYF TGTGCCAGTAGTGGGGACGGGAAGAGCTCTGGAAACACCATATATTTT
TRBJ2-1 TRBD2 TRBV27 NA CATAGTNFINEQFF TGTGCCACCGCCGGGACTAACTTTATCAATGAGCAGTTCTTC
TRBJ2-1 TRBD2 TRBV4-2 once CASSQGKSGLAGGPIFF TGTGCCAGCAGCCAAGGAAAGTCGGGACTAGCGGGGGGGCCGATATTCTTC
TRBJ2-4 NA TRBV7-8 few CASSHPGDKNIQYF TGTGCCAGCAGCCACCCTGGAGACAAAAACATTCAGTACTTC
TRBJ1-2 NA TRBV18 NA CASSPDGNPNYGYTF TGTGCCAGCTCACCAGACGGGAACCCGAACTATGGCTACACCTTC
TRBJ2-7 NA TRBV6-1 NA CASRSTDSFYEQYF TGTGCCAGCAGGTCCACGGACAGCTTCTACGAGCAGTACTTC